These 18 T cell receptor beta chains share one sample of origin, sequenced in a study of T cells after yellow fever vaccination (dated by TCRdb to about 2019). Preparation of the library involved 5' RACE. The listed sequencing device is Illumina HiSeq 2500. TCRdb applied fastp at Q25 and MiXCR to the public reads, then kept only in-frame beta chains. CDR3 protein sequences are deduplicated, and each keeps its most common genes and DNA. This sample gives 200,000 to 250,000 distinct CDR3 sequences in total; 6% to 7.5% of them show up just once. Together, the top ten hold 0.65% to 0.9% of the sample. What the treatment or condition label conveys for this sample: live attenuated yellow fever vaccine strain. The starting material was CD4+ T cells sorted from PBMCs, obtained 15 days after the yellow fever booster vaccination. The receptors stem from a man aged 25-45 years who received the YFV17D yellow fever vaccine.

The table lists this clonotype with many counts. The chain is built from TRBV20-1 and TRBJ2-3; the D is unclear. CDR1 is DFQATT and CDR2 is SNEGSKA in the germline V gene (reference sequence). V lost 6 bases to trimming and J lost 5 bases, with 9 bases between them. The CDR3 is 11 amino acids. CDR3 protein: CSAPRKDTQYF. CDR3 DNA: TGCAGTGCCCCACGTAAAGATACGCAGTATTTT.

This clonotype was recorded at least ten times. The J gene is TRBJ2-5, the V gene TRBV5-1, with 7 bases lining up with TRBD1. The CDR3 covers 14 residues. V lost 4 bases to trimming and J lost 1 base; unmatched junction nucleotides: 4. CDR1 is SGHRS, CDR2 YFSETQ, per germline. The CDR3 loop is CASSTGTVQETQYF. The CDR3 nucleotides are TGCGCCAGCAGCACCGGGACAGTCCAAGAGACCCAGTACTTC.

The table lists this clonotype with many counts. The gene calls are TRBV5-1 and TRBJ2-1; TRBD2 is a possible D gene (6 bases). Per the germline V gene, CDR1 is SGHRS and CDR2 is YFSETQ. CDR3 length: 15 amino acids. V gave up 2 bases and J gave up 2 bases, with 11 bases separating them. The DNA of the CDR3 is TGCGCCAGCAGCTTAGGTGGCGGGACCTACAATGAGCAGTTCTTC. It translates to CASSLGGGTYNEQFF.

This clonotype was seen ten or more times. The gene calls are TRBV5-4 and TRBJ2-5; D is possibly TRBD2 (5 bases). The germline V gene encodes CDR1 SGHNT and CDR2 YYREEE (reference sequence). Trimming shortened V by 1 base and J by 3 bases, and 13 bases separated the two germline ends. The CDR3 loop spans 15 amino acids. This CDR3 is CASSLTRVGEETQYF. The CDR3 DNA reads TGTGCCAGCAGCTTGACGAGGGTTGGCGAAGAGACCCAGTACTTC.

This clonotype was seen ten or more times. The chain employs TRBV12-3 or TRBV12-4 and TRBJ2-1; the D gene is possibly TRBD1 (6 bases). Deletions cut 2 bases from V and 8 bases from J, with 19 bases between. This CDR3 region has 16 residues. In DNA form, the CDR3 reads TGTGCCAGCAGTTTACACAGGGTGGTCACCGGGGATGAGCAGTTCTTC. Translated, it gives CASSLHRVVTGDEQFF.

In its sample, this clonotype was seen many times. The CDR3: CASCRGDYEQYF. CDR3 DNA sequence: TGTGCCAGCTGCCGGGGGGACTACGAGCAGTACTTC. The chain combines TRBV28 with TRBJ2-7; 7 nucleotides align to TRBD2. Per germline, CDR1 MDHEN and CDR2 SYDVKM. This CDR3 has 12 residues. Trimming removed 8 bases from V and 3 bases from J; junction bases left unmatched: 4.

The chain combines TRBV6-2 or TRBV6-3 with TRBJ2-2; 8 nucleotides line up with TRBD1. J lost 3 bases, V lost 6 bases, and 6 bases had no gene match. The CDR3 is 15 residues long. The germline V gene encodes CDR1 MNHEY and CDR2 SVGEGT. DNA for the CDR3: TGTGCCAGCAGACCAGGGGGCGCTTACACCGGGGAGCTGTTTTTT. Its translation: CASRPGGAYTGELFF.

This clonotype was seen repeatedly, ten times or more. This chain uses TRBV10-3 with TRBJ2-4; 8 nucleotides agree with TRBD1. This CDR3 region has 16 residues. Germline CDR1 is ENHRY and CDR2 is SYGVKD. Losses at the gene ends were 3 bases for V and 3 bases for J; bases not matched to a gene: 7. As DNA, the CDR3 is TGTGCCATCAGTGACGCCAGGGGGCCTGGCAAAAACATTCAGTACTTC. Translation: CAISDARGPGKNIQYF.

This clonotype has ten or more counts. This rearrangement joins TRBV7-2 to TRBJ1-1; TRBD1 might be the D (5 bases). The CDR3 is 14 residues long. V gave up 1 base and J gave up 4 bases, with 10 bases separating them. Germline V gene data show CDR1 as SGHTA and CDR2 as FQGNSA. In DNA, the CDR3 is TGTGCCAGCAGCTTAGTGGGGGGAGGCACTGAAGCTTTCTTT. Translated: CASSLVGGGTEAFF.

This clonotype occurred a few times. The J gene is TRBJ2-1, the V gene TRBV6-5; TRBD2 agrees at 10 bases. V shed 2 bases and J 6 bases; nucleotides not matched to a gene: 4. CDR1 is MNHEY and CDR2 is SVGAGI in the germline V gene. The CDR3 is 15 amino acids. This CDR3 is CASSYELAGVNEQFF. CDR3 coding DNA: TGTGCCAGCAGTTACGAGCTAGCGGGGGTCAATGAGCAGTTCTTC.

This clonotype appeared a few times. The gene calls are TRBV29-1 and TRBJ2-3, with D tentatively TRBD1 or TRBD2 (5 bases each). V lost 8 bases and J 2 bases, leaving 14 bases between the germline ends. The CDR3 runs to 13 residues. CDR1 is SQVTM, CDR2 ANQGSEA, per germline. The CDR3 spells CSCRDGVTDTQYF. CDR3 in DNA: TGCAGCTGCCGGGACGGAGTCACAGATACGCAGTATTTT.

This clonotype has ten or more counts. The V and J genes are TRBV20-1 and TRBJ2-2, with D uncertain. The length of the CDR3 is 14 residues. Germline CDR1 reads DFQATT; CDR2 reads SNEGSKA (reference sequence). Trimming pared 3 bases from V and 0 bases from J, leaving 8 bases between. CDR3 loop: CSASGPANTGELFF. CDR3 in DNA: TGCAGTGCTAGTGGGCCCGCGAACACCGGGGAGCTGTTTTTT.

This clonotype was seen a handful of times. J is TRBJ2-7 and V is TRBV11-2; no clear D gene. The V end was cut by 5 bases, the J end by 3 bases, with 14 bases between. The CDR3 spans 14 residues. Germline V gene lookup returns CDR1 SGHAT and CDR2 FQNNGV. CDR3 residues: CASSASHASYEQYF. In DNA, the CDR3 is TGTGCCAGCAGCGCCTCTCACGCTAGCTACGAGCAGTACTTC.

The V gene is TRBV7-9, the J gene TRBJ2-1; 7 bases match TRBD2. Germline CDR1 and CDR2: SEHNR and FQNEAQ (reference sequence). The junction had 13 bases not matched to a gene; V was cut back by 3 bases and J by 5 bases. The CDR3 is made up of 17 amino acids. The CDR3 region has the DNA TGTGCCAGCAGCTTGGGCCGGGTGGGAGGGCCGGACAATGAGCAGTTCTTC. Translating gives CASSLGRVGGPDNEQFF.

This clonotype has ten or more counts. The chain employs TRBV9 and TRBJ2-1; maybe TRBD2 (7 bases). Germline V CDR1 and CDR2: SGDLS, YYNGEE. The CDR3 spans 16 residues. V lost 0 bases to trimming and J lost 4 bases, with 14 bases between them. The CDR3 nucleotides are TGTGCCAGCAGCGTAGTTGAGGGGGGGGTTTACAATGAGCAGTTCTTC. Translating it yields CASSVVEGGVYNEQFF.

The chain recombines TRBV30 with TRBJ2-7, with D unclear. Trimming removed 0 bases at V and 0 bases at J, with 9 bases between. The CDR3 length is 14 residues. Germline V lookup: CDR1 GTSNPN, CDR2 SVGIG (reference sequence). In nucleotides, the CDR3 is TGTGCCTGGAGTGTAGGAGAGGCCTCCTACGAGCAGTACTTC. Encoded protein: CAWSVGEASYEQYF. Based on the CDR3 plus reference TRBV30 and TRBJ2-7, the full variable domain is SQTIHQWPATLVQPVGSPLSLECTVEGTSNPNLYWYRQAAGRGLQLLFYSVGIGQISSEVPQNLSASRPQDRQFILSSKKLLLSDSGFYLCAWSVGEASYEQYFGPGTRLTVT.

This chain links TRBV11-1 with TRBJ2-1; TRBD2 aligns across 10 bases. Germline CDR1 and CDR2: SGHAT and FQDESV (reference sequence). CDR3 size: 18 residues. Germline trimming cut 1 base from V and 2 bases from J; bases unmatched to any gene: 8. CDR3 sequence (DNA): TGTGCCAGCAGCTTAGGGACCGGGACTAGCGTGGCCTACAATGAGCAGTTCTTC. Translated: CASSLGTGTSVAYNEQFF. Full variable domain (remainder filled in from reference TRBV11-1 and TRBJ2-1): EAEVAQSPRYKITEKSQAVAFWCDPISGHATLYWYRQILGQGPELLVQFQDESVVDDSQLPKDRFSAERLKGVDSTLKIQPAELGDSAMYLCASSLGTGTSVAYNEQFFGPGTRLTVL.

Details on this clonotype: Compared with germline, one end of the junction differs, possibly owing to a read error. CDR3 DNA sequence: TGTACCAGCGGGGGGTGGCGTCAAGAGACCCAGTACTTC. Its protein is CTSGGWRQETQYF. The chain recombines TRBV2 with TRBJ2-5; 9 bases line up with TRBD2. The length of the CDR3 is 13 residues. Germline lookup yields CDR1 SNHLY and CDR2 FYNNEI.